Sequencing of this TCR beta chain was carried out in a study of T cells in Graves' hyperthyroidism and ophthalmopathy. Overall study context: Peripheral blood specimens were obtained at initial diagnosis, prior to any treatment. Overall study findings and caveats: Blood shared most expanded thyroid clonotypes above 0.001.

Individuals with ophthalmopathy presented a Clinical Activity Score of at least 3, a NOSPECS grade of at least 4 and a duration under 3 months. Lactation, pregnancy, other autoimmune disease or uncontrolled infection excluded patients. CDR1 is GTSNPN and CDR2 is SVGIG in the germline V gene (reference sequence). V dropped 2 bases and J dropped 1 base, with 8 bases sitting between them. This CDR3 spans 14 amino acids. The investigators amplified TCR beta CDR3 regions from RNA transcripts. The study used the HTBI primer set for a first-round RT-PCR of the TCR CDR3. TCRdb recomputed calls from the multiplex PCR reads with MiXCR, one row per CDR3 protein. Among 500,000 to 750,000 distinct CDR3 sequences, 14% were seen once, and the ten largest hold less than 9%. This clonotype was found many times. Its antigen is not identified.

The receptor's source is a woman between 18 and 30 years old with Graves' ophthalmopathy. The chain combines TRBV30 with TRBJ2-2; TRBD1 might be the D (5 bases). Sequences were obtained from blood. The CDR3 coding sequence is TGTGCCTGGAGTCAGGGTTGGAACACCGGGGAGCTGTTTTTT. The encoded protein is CAWSQGWNTGELFF.